These T cell receptor beta chains were read from a single sample in a study of blood T cell repertoires in COVID-19. The assay was immunoSEQ multiplex PCR, and TCRdb's table has in-frame clones only and misses some. This table holds over 200,000 clones, roughly 86% found once. What was sequenced was peripheral blood. The receptors shown here come from a woman in her sixties or seventies with acute or convalescent COVID-19. Both conserved end residues are part of each CDR3.

v_call cdr3_aa
TRBV3-1/TRBV3-2 CASSQTGHVTSATNEKLFF
TRBV12-3/TRBV12-4 CASSFAGDQPQHF
TRBV27 CASKKAGGSNQPQHF
TRBV6-4 CATVNEKLFF
TRBV3-1/TRBV3-2 CASSQDSGNSYEQYF
TRBV27 CASSSRSSYEQYF
TRBV2 CASGRDRGVEKLFF
TRBV12-5 CASGLGGTSGSNEQFF
TRBV5-1 CASSIDKWGYTF
TRBV6-6 CASSPEGVTEAFF
TRBV9 CASSVATQGAKDTEAFF
TRBV18 CASPRGGGEKLFF
TRBV28 CASRPTGTVNQPQHF
TRBV5-1 CASSPRQGQETQYF
TRBV6-2/TRBV6-3 CASNPTGGVGSPLHF
TRBV11-2 CASSSDRDGYGYTF